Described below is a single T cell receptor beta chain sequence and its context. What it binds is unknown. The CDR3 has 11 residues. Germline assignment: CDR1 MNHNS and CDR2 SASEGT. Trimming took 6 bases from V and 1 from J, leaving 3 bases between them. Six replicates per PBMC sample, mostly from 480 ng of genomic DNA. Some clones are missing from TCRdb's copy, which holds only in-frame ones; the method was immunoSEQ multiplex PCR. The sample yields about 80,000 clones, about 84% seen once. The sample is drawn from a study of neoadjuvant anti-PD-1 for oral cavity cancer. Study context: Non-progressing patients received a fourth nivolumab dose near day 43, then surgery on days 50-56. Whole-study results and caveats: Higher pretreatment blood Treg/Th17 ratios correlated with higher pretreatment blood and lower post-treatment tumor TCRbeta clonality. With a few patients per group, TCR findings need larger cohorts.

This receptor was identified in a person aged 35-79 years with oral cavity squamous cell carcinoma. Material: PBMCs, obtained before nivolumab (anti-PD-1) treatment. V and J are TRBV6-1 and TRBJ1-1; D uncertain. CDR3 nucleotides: TGTGCCAGCAGCCCGAACACTGAAGCTTTCTTT. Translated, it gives CASSPNTEAFF.